The rows below give T cell receptor beta chains drawn from one sample of a study of PD-L1 blockade in urothelial cancer. Sequenced by immunoSEQ multiplex PCR; TCRdb stores in-frame clones only, minus some. Among 100,000 to 150,000 clones, about 88% were seen once, and the ten largest hold about 2.9%. Sequencing used PBMCs, obtained around atezolizumab (anti-PD-L1) treatment. These receptors originate from a man in his forties or fifties with urothelial cancer. Both conserved end residues are part of each CDR3.

v_gene	j_gene	CDR3aa
TRBV9	TRBJ2-1	CASSVTSGSNNEQFF
TRBV6-1	TRBJ2-3	CASSQMITDTQYF
TRBV27	TRBJ2-7	CASSFKTGEDEQYF
TRBV18	TRBJ1-2	CASSPDRLGTYGYTF
TRBV10-2	TRBJ2-1	CASSSSGLAGFEQFF
TRBV10-3	TRBJ1-2	CAISDVSLGYGYTF
TRBV7-8	TRBJ2-7	CASSLQTEYEQYF
TRBV2	TRBJ2-6	CASRDRSSGANVLTF
TRBV9	TRBJ2-7	CASSYGSTYEQYF
TRBV19	TRBJ1-5	CASGYRAFNNQPQHF
TRBV28	TRBJ1-5	CASSSGTGGQPQHF
TRBV11-2	TRBJ2-7	CASSPLPGQAIYEQYF
TRBV6-1	TRBJ1-6	CASSEAWGQGSSPLHF